A selection of T cell receptor beta chains follows, all from one sample in a study of T cell repertoires in cytomegalovirus infection. TCRdb used MiXCR to reprocess the reads, holding one entry per CDR3 protein. The table shows around 250,000 distinct CDR3 sequences, with around 15% occurring only once. The sample consisted of CD8+ T cells from PBMCs. All receptors come from a human donor in good health (CMV status not recorded). Some clones in this sample may be carry-over from other donors' samples. Each CDR3 is given with its conserved first and last residue.

j_call v_call cdr3_aa
TRBJ1-1 TRBV25-1 CASSEYFGGPNTEAFF
TRBJ2-3 TRBV7-9 CASSDEGLAGADTQYF
TRBJ2-7 TRBV10-3 CAISDYYEQYF
TRBJ2-7 TRBV2 CASSPLTYEQYF
TRBJ2-2 TRBV28 CASSFGQGNTGELFF
TRBJ2-7 TRBV7-9 CASSQEASGVYEQYF
TRBJ2-5 TRBV20-1 CSARVENQETQYF
TRBJ1-3 TRBV7-9 CASSFPGNTIYF
TRBJ2-7 TRBV6-6 CASSYSITGYSSYEQYF
TRBJ2-5 TRBV7-9 CASSFPGTGDETQYF
TRBJ1-5 TRBV6-2/TRBV6-3 CASSYGRRDRDQPQHF
TRBJ1-1 TRBV2 CASRDRGPNTEAFF
TRBJ2-2 TRBV3-1 CASSQEWRVGTGELFF
TRBJ2-1 TRBV6-2/TRBV6-3 CASSLLRNEQFF
TRBJ1-4 TRBV27 CASSPVQPGRVFF
TRBJ2-7 TRBV7-6 CASSLPPPGHQYF
TRBJ2-7 TRBV20-1 CSARDQTSGVRAYEQYF
TRBJ2-1 TRBV12-3/TRBV12-4 CASSSSGGPMNEQFF
TRBJ2-3 TRBV20-1 CSAEYGPFGSTDTQYF
TRBJ2-5 TRBV12-3/TRBV12-4 CASSLDRGPAETQYF
TRBJ2-3 TRBV4-2 CASSQLGETSGGADTQYF
TRBJ1-4 TRBV4-3 CASSHLTGGVSEKLFF
TRBJ1-1 TRBV7-9 CASSSSHRTGRNTEAFF
TRBJ2-7 TRBV7-9 CASSPPQGNPRNEQYF
TRBJ1-6 TRBV5-4 CASSLEEGSGSPLHF
TRBJ2-7 TRBV28 CASSLRGLSSYEQYF
TRBJ2-5 TRBV7-9 CASSLVGFQETQYF
TRBJ2-7 TRBV13 CAVGGGGSEQYF
TRBJ2-7 TRBV7-6 CASSPDGGPNYEQYF
TRBJ2-1 TRBV7-9 CASSSPTTGQLGDEQFF
TRBJ2-7 TRBV4-1 CASSQEGGNPYEQYF
TRBJ2-7 TRBV7-6 CASSPSRWTGLDEQYF
TRBJ2-6 TRBV20-1 CSARSDRGSGANVLTF
TRBJ1-2 TRBV5-1 CASSLGQDLYGYTF
TRBJ1-1 TRBV7-9 CASSNGGIEAFF
TRBJ2-5 TRBV7-8 CASRLPGQQETQYF
TRBJ2-7 TRBV10-2 CASSESDRATYEQYF
TRBJ2-2 TRBV10-3 CAISVSGQAGELFF
TRBJ2-1 TRBV19 CASSFSDTYNEQFF
TRBJ1-2 TRBV7-2 CASSTWDSLYGYTF
TRBJ2-3 TRBV7-7 CASSFGSPDTQYF
TRBJ2-6 TRBV12-3/TRBV12-4 CASSLGSAGGANVLTF
TRBJ2-3 TRBV7-9 CASSLLLIGVVSTDTQYF
TRBJ1-2 TRBV7-9 CASSKTWGTNRLEAYGYTF
TRBJ2-7 TRBV11-2 CASTPGRGFFYEQYF
TRBJ2-1 TRBV5-8 CASIPETTTEQFF
TRBJ1-6 TRBV7-9 CASSLDSHTSSPLHF
TRBJ2-6 TRBV5-5 CASSLLTGANVLTF
TRBJ1-2 TRBV7-2 CASSFAGTGPNYGYTF
TRBJ2-3 TRBV5-1 CASSLVVGEDTQYF
TRBJ2-7 TRBV15 CATREGQGATYEQYF
TRBJ1-1 TRBV6-1 CASTGGSSYTEAFF
TRBJ2-7 TRBV2 CASSDRSFGVRDHEQYF
TRBJ2-3 TRBV20-1 CSRPETNTDTQYF